The next 24 T cell receptor beta chains were all read from a single sample in a study of tumor and adjacent non-tumor tissue in lung cancer. TCRbeta libraries were built with three rounds of nested PCR, modified from ARM-PCR. MiXCR, run by TCRdb on the multiplex PCR reads, gives a single entry per CDR3 protein. The sample contains fewer than 120,000 distinct CDR3 sequences, nearly 85% of which appear only once. This sample's RNA came from whole unsorted tissue. Sequenced input: lung tumor tissue. Receptors originate from a man between 65 and 79 years old with non-small cell lung cancer.

As to this clonotype: At one end, the junction sequence differs from germline, possibly due to a read error. The rearrangement uses TRBV6-5 and TRBJ2-5; a weak D match, TRBD1 (5 bases). CDR1 is MNHEY and CDR2 is SVGAGI in the germline V gene. The CDR3 covers 15 residues. CDR3 loop: CARSSYSDRPETQYF. The CDR3 DNA sequence: TGTGCCCGCAGCTCCTATTCAGACAGACCAGAGACCCAGTACTTC.

As regards this clonotype: A much larger clone lies a single base off, so this may be a read error. The J gene is TRBJ2-7, the V gene TRBV11-2, with D uncertain. Germline lookup yields CDR1 SGHAT and CDR2 FQNNGV. The germline V and J ends were trimmed by 5 bases and 5 bases, with 13 bases remaining between them. This CDR3 has 13 residues. The CDR3 sequence is CASSDQDPNEQYF. CDR3 coding DNA: TGTGCCAGCAGCGATCAGGACCCCAACGAGCAGTACTTC.

CDR3 in amino acids: CAISDRRNEQFF. CDR3 nucleotides: TGTGCCATCTCTGACAGGCGCAATGAGCAGTTCTTC. The chain combines TRBV11-3 with TRBJ2-1; a possible D gene is TRBD1 (6 bases). Germline assignment: CDR1 SGHNT and CDR2 YENEEA. The CDR3 has 12 residues. Trimming left V 10 bases short and J 6 bases short, with 13 bases between.

In regard to this clonotype: This may be a read error: a much more frequent sequence differs by one nucleotide. This chain links TRBV20-1 with TRBJ2-7; TRBD1 aligns across 7 bases. This CDR3 is 14 amino acids long. From germline, CDR1 is DFQATT and CDR2 SNEGSKA (reference sequence). The CDR3 is CSAGDEGAVYEQYF. Written as DNA, the CDR3 is TGCAGTGCTGGAGATGAGGGGGCGGTTTACGAGCAGTACTTC.

The chain couples TRBV6-1 to TRBJ1-1; D remains ambiguous. This CDR3 spans 15 amino acids. The ends were cut back, 10 bases at V and 1 base at J, with 19 bases in the middle. The germline CDR1 and CDR2 sequences are MNHNS and SASEGT. The CDR3 coding sequence is TGTGCCAACAATGAAGACGCCATTTGGAACACTGAAGCTTTCTTT. It codes for CANNEDAIWNTEAFF.

With respect to this clonotype: This may stem from a read error, because a much larger clone lies one nucleotide away. The rearrangement joins TRBV2 to TRBJ2-4, with 14 positions matching TRBD2. CDR1 and CDR2 from the germline V gene are SNHLY and FYNNEI. The CDR3 has 17 amino acids. The ends lost 1 base at V and 8 bases at J; junction bases unmatched: 7. CDR3: CASSEGTSGRMSDIQYF. DNA for the CDR3: TGTGCCAGCAGTGAAGGGACTAGCGGGAGGATGTCGGACATTCAGTACTTC.

In regard to this clonotype: It is likely a read error, because the conserved phenylalanine at the end of the CDR3 is missing. This rearrangement joins TRBV4-1 to TRBJ1-6; D uncertain. This CDR3 spans 17 amino acids. The germline V gene has CDR1 MGHRA and CDR2 YSYEKL. DNA for the CDR3: TGCTCCAGCAGCCAGGCCGTCATTAGCTTCTATAATTCACCCCTCCACTGT. Its protein product is CSSSQAVISFYNSPLHC.

Worth noting for this clonotype: An end of the junction differs from the germline gene, which may be a read error. The J gene is TRBJ2-5, the V gene TRBV20-1; no definite D call. The germline gives CDR1 DFQATT, CDR2 SNEGSKA (reference sequence). This CDR3 has 14 amino acids. The CDR3 sequence is CSARVGRNQGTQYF. The CDR3 DNA reads as TGCAGTGCTAGAGTCGGAAGAAATCAAGGGACCCAGTACTTC.

This rearrangement joins TRBV20-1 to TRBJ2-2, with a tentative D call TRBD2 (6 bases). The V gene's germline CDR1 is DFQATT and CDR2 SNEGSKA (reference sequence). The CDR3 length is 14 residues. V shed 2 bases and J shed 8 bases, with 15 bases lying between them. CDR3 DNA sequence: TGCAGTGCTAGATGGGACGGGAGCACAGGGGAGCTGTTTTTT. It translates to CSARWDGSTGELFF.

A word on this clonotype: A read error may be the cause here, since a much bigger clone is one base away. This chain links TRBV18 with TRBJ2-7, with 8 bases fitting TRBD1. Per the germline V gene, CDR1 is KGHSH and CDR2 is LQKENI. The CDR3 is 16 residues long. CDR3 sequence: CASSLEGQVLDYGQYF. CDR3 DNA: TGTGCCAGCTCACTCGAGGGACAGGTCCTAGACTACGGGCAGTACTTC.

This clonotype has ten or more counts. Here the CDR3 DNA reads TGTGCCAGCAGCCAAGATCTCAGGACAGGCTATGGCTACACCTTC. Residues: CASSQDLRTGYGYTF. The chain joins TRBV4-2 to TRBJ1-2; TRBD1 aligns across 7 bases. V lost 0 bases to trimming and J lost 4 bases; unmatched junction nucleotides: 5. Germline V gene sequence: CDR1 LGHNA, CDR2 YNFKEQ. The CDR3 is 15 amino acids.

The chain combines TRBV20-1 with TRBJ2-7; no clear D. Trimming removed 6 bases from V and 4 bases from J, with 10 bases in between. CDR3 length: 11 amino acids. Germline loops: CDR1 DFQATT, CDR2 SNEGSKA (reference sequence). This CDR3 reads CSASASYEQYF. In DNA form, the CDR3 reads TGCAGTGCGAGTGCGTCTTACGAGCAGTACTTC.

The V and J genes are TRBV6-1 and TRBJ2-7; D tentatively reads TRBD1 or TRBD2 (5 bases each). Trimming removed 3 bases from V and 3 bases from J, with 15 bases in between. This CDR3 region has 15 residues. The germline V gene has CDR1 MNHNS and CDR2 SASEGT. CDR3 sequence reads: CASSDLGTANYEQYF. The CDR3 bases are TGTGCCAGCAGTGATCTCGGGACGGCGAACTACGAGCAGTACTTC.

Note on this clonotype: As the CDR3 is not closed by the conserved phenylalanine or tryptophan, this likely results from a read error. This chain links TRBV29-1 with TRBJ2-7; no firm D call. Germline assignment: CDR1 SQVTM and CDR2 ANQGSEA. The CDR3 covers 12 residues. The CDR3 reads CSVNYGSYEQYL. Here the CDR3 DNA reads TGCAGCGTTAATTACGGTTCCTACGAACAGTACTTA.

As for this clonotype: Without the conserved terminal phenylalanine or tryptophan, this CDR3 likely stems from a read error. This chain links TRBV10-3 with TRBJ2-7; perhaps TRBD1 as D (5 bases). The CDR3 totals 14 residues. Germline V CDR1 and CDR2: ENHRY, SYGVKD. Trimming cost V 11 bases and J 2 bases, with 19 bases left between them. Here the CDR3 reads CAVNGAGNPYEQYS. The CDR3 DNA follows: TGTGCCGTCAATGGTGCAGGGAACCCCTACGAGCAGTACTCC.

With respect to this clonotype: No conserved phenylalanine or tryptophan ends this CDR3, so it is likely a read error. The chain joins TRBV12-5 to TRBJ2-1; D unresolved. Between the trimmed V and J ends, which lost 2 bases and 7 bases, there was a span of 6 bases. The CDR3 runs to 12 residues. Germline CDR1 reads LGHNT; CDR2 reads FRNRAP. CDR3 residues: CASGLIYNEQFS. The DNA for the CDR3 is TGTGCTAGTGGTTTGATTTATAATGAGCAGTTCTCC.

Note on this clonotype: The junction departs from germline at one end; a sequencing error may be responsible. The rearrangement links TRBV6-6 to TRBJ2-7; 7 bases agree with TRBD1. Germline V gives CDR1 MNHNY, CDR2 SVGAGI (reference sequence). The CDR3 is 13 amino acids. The CDR3 nucleotides read TGTGACAGCAATAAAGGGACAGACTACGAGCAGTATTTC. Translation: CDSNKGTDYEQYF.

A note on this clonotype: At one end the junction does not follow the germline gene, possibly because of a read error. The chain carries TRBV12-3 or TRBV12-4 and TRBJ2-1; D could derive from TRBD1 or TRBD2 (5 bases each). The CDR3 is 12 residues long. The chain's CDR3 is CASSLWDAAQLF. CDR3 nucleotides: TGTGCAAGCAGTTTGTGGGACGCGGCTCAGTTATTC.

Points on this clonotype: An end of the junction differs from the germline gene, which may be a read error. The genes are TRBV10-1 and TRBJ2-2; the D gene is possibly TRBD2 (6 bases). This CDR3 is built from 15 residues. Germline loops: CDR1 WNHNN, CDR2 SYGVQD (reference sequence). CDR3 in amino acids: CASSLGRSNTGELSF. The CDR3 DNA reads TGCGCCAGCAGTCTAGGGAGGTCGAACACCGGGGAGCTGTCTTTT.

A note on this clonotype: One junction end disagrees with the germline gene, perhaps due to a read error. V usage is TRBV7-9 and J usage is TRBJ1-2, with 8 bases aligning to TRBD1. This CDR3 contains 15 residues. Germline loops: CDR1 SEHNR, CDR2 FQNEAQ (reference sequence). The CDR3 sequence is CASSVKQGDIYGFTF. In DNA, the CDR3 is TGTGCCAGCAGCGTCAAACAGGGGGATATCTATGGCTTCACCTTC.

This clonotype was detected once. This is likely a read error, given that the CDR3 carries no conserved phenylalanine or tryptophan at its end. The rearrangement links TRBV11-2 to TRBJ2-5, with 7 bases aligning to TRBD1. The germline CDR1 and CDR2 sequences are SGHAT and FQNNGV. This CDR3 is 14 amino acids long. Here the CDR3 reads CASSKTGYQETQYI. In DNA, the CDR3 is TGCGCCAGTAGCAAGACAGGGTACCAAGAGACCCAGTACATC.

On this clonotype: This likely comes from a read error, as the CDR3 has no conserved phenylalanine or tryptophan at its end. The limits of the CDR3 on the DNA are not certain, so only TCRdb's listed CDR3 is given. V usage is TRBV6-5 and J usage is TRBJ2-2; the table assigns TRBD2, which was not confirmed against the DNA. Counting both end residues, the CDR3 totals 15 amino acids. CDR1 and CDR2 from the germline V gene are MNHEY and SVGAGI. CDR3 region: CASSYLRRAAGELFY.

As to this clonotype: One end of the junction varies from germline; a read error may be responsible. This chain uses TRBV6-5 with TRBJ2-2; D gene unclear. CDR1 is MNHEY and CDR2 is SVGAGI in the germline V gene. The CDR3 totals 16 residues. The CDR3 here is CASSPKAKANTGELFF. CDR3 nucleotides: TGTGCGAGCAGCCCCAAAGCGAAGGCGAACACCGGGGAGCTGTTTTTT.

A word on this clonotype: A read error may produce the germline difference seen at one junction end. The chain carries TRBV5-1 and TRBJ1-4; D unclear. Germline values: CDR1 SGHRS, CDR2 YFSETQ. The CDR3 runs 16 residues. CDR3 bases: TGCGCCAACAGCCCCTCCCCGGGGATAGTTAATGAAAAACTGTTTTTT. Protein sequence: CANSPSPGIVNEKLFF. Full variable domain (outside the CDR3, taken from reference TRBV5-1 and TRBJ1-4): KAGVTQTPRYLIKTRGQQVTLSCSPISGHRSVSWYQQTPGQGLQFLFEYFSETQRNKGNFPGRFSGRQFSNSRSEMNVSTLELGDSALYLCANSPSPGIVNEKLFFGSGTQLSVL.